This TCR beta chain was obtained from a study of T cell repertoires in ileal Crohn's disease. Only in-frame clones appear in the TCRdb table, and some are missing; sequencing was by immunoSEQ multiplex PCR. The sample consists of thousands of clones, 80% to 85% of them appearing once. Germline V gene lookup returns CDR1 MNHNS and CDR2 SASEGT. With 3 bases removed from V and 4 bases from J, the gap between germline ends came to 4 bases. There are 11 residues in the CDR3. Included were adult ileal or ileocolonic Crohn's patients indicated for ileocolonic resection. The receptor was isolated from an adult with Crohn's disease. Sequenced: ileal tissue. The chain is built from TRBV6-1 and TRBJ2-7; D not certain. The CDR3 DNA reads TGTGCCAGCAGTGATTTATACGAGCAGTACTTC. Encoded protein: CASSDLYEQYF.